The rows below give T cell receptor beta chains drawn from one sample of a study of brain T cells in children with intractable seizures. Sequencing used immunoSEQ multiplex PCR; TCRdb keeps in-frame clones, though not all of them. The sample lists 100,000 to 120,000 clones; approximately 94% were seen once. Source: peripheral blood, taken at surgery. Receptors were obtained from a boy in the first two years of life with hemimegalencephaly and intractable seizures. CDR3s include the opening cysteine and the closing phenylalanine or tryptophan. Each record gives: clone size, CDR3 length, V gene, D gene, J gene, CDR3 protein, CDR3 DNA. The D gene is left open where the match is weak. Clone size, where shown, is once, few, many, or a class for clones that have expanded.

-	15	TRBV30	TRBD2	TRBJ2-1	CAWAGLAGTYNEQFF	TGTGCCTGGGCGGGCCTAGCGGGGACCTACAATGAGCAGTTCTTC
-	13	TRBV5-1	-	TRBJ2-1	CASSLIEVREQFF	TGCGCCAGCAGCTTGATAGAGGTGCGCGAGCAGTTCTTC
-	16	TRBV27	-	TRBJ2-7	CASTTFNRDFRYEQYF	TGTGCCAGCACAACATTTAACCGGGACTTCCGCTACGAGCAGTACTTC
-	13	TRBV21-1	-	TRBJ2-4	CASSPPPKNIQYF	TGTGCCAGCAGCCCTCCCCCCAAAAACATTCAGTACTTC
once	11	TRBV18	-	TRBJ2-5	CASSPGLVQYF	TGTGCCAGCTCACCAGGGCTGGTCCAGTACTTC
once	12	TRBV28	-	TRBJ2-2	CASSLETGELFF	TGTGCCAGCAGCCTAGAGACCGGGGAGCTGTTTTTT
-	14	TRBV10-3	TRBD1	TRBJ1-1	CAISPQGGRPEAFF	TGTGCCATCAGCCCCCAGGGGGGACGGCCTGAAGCTTTCTTT
once	17	TRBV28	TRBD1	TRBJ1-2	CASSPPGQGNGGYGYTF	TGTGCCAGCAGTCCCCCGGGACAGGGGAACGGGGGCTATGGCTACACCTTC
-	12	TRBV28	-	TRBJ1-3	CASSPGGNTIYF	TGTGCCAGCAGTCCAGGCGGAAACACCATATATTTT
once	13	TRBV25-1	TRBD2	TRBJ2-7	CASKYGTSYEQYF	TGTGCCAGCAAATACGGGACTAGCTACGAGCAGTACTTC
-	13	TRBV7-2	-	TRBJ2-5	CASSLGGSGNQYF	TGTGCCAGCAGCTTAGGGGGGTCGGGGAACCAGTACTTC
-	13	TRBV6-4	-	TRBJ2-2	CASSDSPTGELFF	TGTGCCAGCAGTGACTCACCCACCGGGGAGCTGTTTTTT
-	15	TRBV5-1	-	TRBJ2-3	CASSLGLGSTDTQYF	TGCGCCAGCAGCTTAGGGCTAGGTAGCACAGATACGCAGTATTTT
-	15	TRBV19	TRBD1	TRBJ1-6	CASSIVGGGVSPLHF	TGTGCCAGTAGTATAGTAGGAGGGGGCGTTTCACCCCTCCACTTT
-	13	TRBV13	-	TRBJ2-7	CASSLGGDYEQYF	TGTGCCAGCAGCTTAGGAGGGGACTACGAGCAGTACTTC
once	14	TRBV11-2	TRBD2	TRBJ2-1	CASSLVGRVNEQFF	TGTGCCAGCAGCTTAGTAGGGAGGGTGAATGAGCAGTTCTTC
-	12	TRBV29-1	-	TRBJ2-1	CSVEGGDNEQFF	TGCAGCGTCGAGGGGGGGGACAATGAGCAGTTCTTC
-	15	TRBV5-5	TRBD2	TRBJ2-1	CASSSLAETYNEQFF	TGTGCCAGCAGCTCCCTAGCGGAAACCTACAATGAGCAGTTCTTC
-	13	TRBV7-9	-	TRBJ1-1	CASSSSDRAEAFF	TGTGCCAGCAGCTCATCCGACCGCGCTGAAGCTTTCTTT
-	17	TRBV7-9	TRBD1	TRBJ2-1	CASTLRGGQLLGNEQFF	TGTGCCAGCACCCTTAGAGGGGGCCAACTTCTAGGCAATGAGCAGTTCTTC
-	15	TRBV14	-	TRBJ2-3	CASSQGEARQDTQYF	TGTGCCAGCAGCCAAGGGGAAGCCCGACAGGATACGCAGTATTTT
-	16	TRBV6-2/TRBV6-3	-	TRBJ2-5	CASSYYGQSYQETQYF	TGTGCCAGCAGTTACTACGGCCAGAGCTACCAAGAGACCCAGTACTTC
once	15	TRBV6-1	-	TRBJ1-5	CASSEAGRGNQPQHF	TGTGCCAGCAGTGAAGCTGGAAGGGGCAATCAGCCCCAGCATTTT
-	16	TRBV24-1	TRBD2	TRBJ2-7	CATSDSLAGGVHEQYF	TGTGCCACCAGTGATTCTTTAGCGGGAGGGGTCCACGAGCAGTACTTC
-	16	TRBV6-4	-	TRBJ2-3	CASSDSGGGGTDTQYF	TGTGCCAGCAGTGACTCAGGAGGAGGCGGCACAGATACGCAGTATTTT
-	16	TRBV28	-	TRBJ2-7	CASSLLVPGAPYEQYF	TGTGCCAGCAGTTTACTCGTACCAGGGGCTCCCTACGAGCAGTACTTC
-	14	TRBV6-1	-	TRBJ1-5	CASSELTVGGPQHF	TGTGCCAGCAGTGAACTGACGGTGGGTGGGCCCCAGCATTTT
-	14	TRBV19	-	TRBJ2-7	CASSIEGQAYEQYF	TGTGCCAGTAGTATAGAGGGCCAGGCCTACGAGCAGTACTTC
-	15	TRBV6-5	-	TRBJ1-6	CASSAVVAGNSPLHF	TGTGCCAGCAGCGCGGTGGTAGCGGGTAATTCACCCCTCCACTTT
-	14	TRBV18	-	TRBJ2-2	CASSPPWYTGELFF	TGTGCCAGCTCACCACCGTGGTACACCGGGGAGCTGTTTTTT